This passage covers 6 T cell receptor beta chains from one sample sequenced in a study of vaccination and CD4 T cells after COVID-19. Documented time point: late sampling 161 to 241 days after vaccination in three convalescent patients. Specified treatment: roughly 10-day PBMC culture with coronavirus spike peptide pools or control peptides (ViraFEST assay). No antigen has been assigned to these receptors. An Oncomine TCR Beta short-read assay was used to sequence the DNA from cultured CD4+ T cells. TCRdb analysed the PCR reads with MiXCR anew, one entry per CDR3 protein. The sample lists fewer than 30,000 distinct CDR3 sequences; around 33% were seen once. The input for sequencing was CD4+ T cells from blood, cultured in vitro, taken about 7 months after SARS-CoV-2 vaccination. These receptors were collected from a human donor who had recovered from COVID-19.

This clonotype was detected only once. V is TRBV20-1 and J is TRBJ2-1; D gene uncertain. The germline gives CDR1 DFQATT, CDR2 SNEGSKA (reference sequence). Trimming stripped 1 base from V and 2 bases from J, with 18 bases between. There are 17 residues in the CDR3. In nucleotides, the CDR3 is TGCAGTGCTAGAGGTCTCCCGCCCCGCCTCCCCTACAATGAGCAGTTCTTC. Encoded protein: CSARGLPPRLPYNEQFF.

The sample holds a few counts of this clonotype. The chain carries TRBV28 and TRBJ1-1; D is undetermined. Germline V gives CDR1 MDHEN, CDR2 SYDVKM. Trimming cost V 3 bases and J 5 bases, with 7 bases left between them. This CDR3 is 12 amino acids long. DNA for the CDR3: TGTGCCAGCAGTTTGGGGAGGACTGAAGCTTTCTTT. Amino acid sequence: CASSLGRTEAFF.

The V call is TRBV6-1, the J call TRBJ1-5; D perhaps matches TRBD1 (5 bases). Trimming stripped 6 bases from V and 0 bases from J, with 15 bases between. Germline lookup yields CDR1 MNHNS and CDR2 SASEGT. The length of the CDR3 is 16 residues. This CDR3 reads CASSSGTDYSNQPQHF. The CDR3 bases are TGTGCCAGCAGCTCCGGGACGGATTATAGCAATCAGCCCCAGCATTTT.

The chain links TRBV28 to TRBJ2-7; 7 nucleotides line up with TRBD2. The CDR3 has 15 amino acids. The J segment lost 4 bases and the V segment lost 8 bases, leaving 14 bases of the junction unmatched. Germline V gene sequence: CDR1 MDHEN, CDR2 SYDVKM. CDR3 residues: CASGPTSERRYEQYF. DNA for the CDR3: TGTGCCAGCGGGCCCACTAGCGAAAGAAGGTACGAGCAGTACTTC.

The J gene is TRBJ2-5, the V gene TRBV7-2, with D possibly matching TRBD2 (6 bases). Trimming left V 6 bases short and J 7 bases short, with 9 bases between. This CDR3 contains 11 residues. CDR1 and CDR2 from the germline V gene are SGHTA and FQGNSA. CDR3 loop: CASRAGGTQYF. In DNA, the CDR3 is TGTGCCAGCAGAGCGGGTGGGACCCAGTACTTC.

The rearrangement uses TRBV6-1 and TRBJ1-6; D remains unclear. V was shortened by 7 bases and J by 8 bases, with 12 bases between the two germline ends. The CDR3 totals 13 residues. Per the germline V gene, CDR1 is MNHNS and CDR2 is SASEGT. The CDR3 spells CASMRQIDSPLHF. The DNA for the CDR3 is TGTGCCAGCATGCGGCAGATTGATTCACCCCTCCACTTT.